The T cell receptor beta chain under discussion was sequenced for a study of OX40 agonist ivuxolimab in advanced cancers. Overall study findings and caveats: CD4+ and CD8+ blood T cells expanded clonally by week 6 at 0.1 to 3.0 mg/kg.

The data were produced by immunoSEQ multiplex PCR, yet TCRdb's version contains in-frame clones alone and is incomplete. The data hold tens of thousands of clones, with around 87% observed a single time. As concerns this clone: Antigen: not known.

Germline CDR1 reads MNHEY; CDR2 reads SVGAGI. V shed 7 bases and J shed 3 bases, with 15 bases lying between them. The CDR3 loop spans 14 amino acids. Sequencing used CD4+ or CD8+ T cells sorted from blood, obtained in a trial of the OX40 agonist ivuxolimab. The source is an adult with an advanced solid tumor such as melanoma, head and neck, liver or kidney cancer. The chain joins TRBV6-5 to TRBJ1-2; TRBD1 is a possible D gene (6 bases). This chain's CDR3 is CASTSAGTHYGYTF. CDR3 DNA: TGTGCCAGCACCTCAGCCGGGACACACTATGGCTACACCTTC.